The 10 T cell receptor beta chains below all came from one sample that was sequenced in a study of regulatory dendritic cells for organ transplantation. The repertoire was sequenced with immunoSEQ multiplex PCR; TCRdb's copy has only in-frame clones and lacks some. The sample shows some 10,000 clones, around 65% of them seen only once. Sequencing was done on a sample of memory CD8+ T cells from blood. Subset indicated: CD45RO+ memory T cells. Receptor source: a human donor in good health.

This chain joins TRBV11-3 and TRBJ2-1; no definite D call. Trimming stripped 5 bases from V and 5 bases from J, with 16 bases between. Germline V gene lookup returns CDR1 SGHNT and CDR2 YENEEA. CDR3 length: 15 amino acids. The CDR3 sequence is CASSELLEANNEQFF. In DNA, the CDR3 is TGTGCCAGCAGCGAGCTCCTAGAGGCGAACAATGAGCAGTTCTTC.

The CDR3 DNA sequence: TGTGCCAGCAGCGCCTTAGCGGGAGGGGAAGAGCAGTACTTC. Its protein is CASSALAGGEEQYF. The V gene is TRBV9, the J gene TRBJ2-7; 11 bases line up with TRBD2. The V and J ends lost 3 bases and 7 bases, in that order; junction bases with no gene match: 6. The CDR3 is made up of 14 amino acids. The germline V gene has CDR1 SGDLS and CDR2 YYNGEE.

The rearrangement uses TRBV11-1 and TRBJ2-7; D might be TRBD2 (5 bases). V lost 4 bases, J lost 0 bases, and 13 bases lay in between. Germline V gene lookup returns CDR1 SGHAT and CDR2 FQDESV (reference sequence). The CDR3 runs 15 residues. The CDR3 nucleotides read TGTGCCAGCAGCTCTACTAGTTCCCCCTCCTACGAGCAGTACTTC. It translates to CASSSTSSPSYEQYF.

This clone showed up just a few times. The J gene is TRBJ2-7, the V gene TRBV4-2, with a possible D match to TRBD2 (6 bases). The CDR3 has 16 amino acids. Germline assignment: CDR1 LGHNA and CDR2 YNFKEQ. The germline V and J ends were trimmed by 0 bases and 2 bases, with 14 bases remaining between them. CDR3 sequence (DNA): TGTGCCAGCAGCCAAGATTGGGGGGAAAAAGCCTACGAGCAGTACTTC. Protein: CASSQDWGEKAYEQYF.

The genes are TRBV4-2 and TRBJ2-4; tentatively, D is TRBD2 (5 bases). Trimming took 6 bases from V and 7 from J, leaving 13 bases between them. Per the germline V gene, CDR1 is LGHNA and CDR2 is YNFKEQ. The CDR3 consists of 13 residues. CDR3: CASSQEVANIQYF. As DNA, the CDR3 is TGTGCCAGCAGTCAGGAGGTCGCGAACATTCAGTACTTC.

The chain uses TRBV6-4 and TRBJ2-1; tentatively, D is TRBD2 (7 bases). The CDR3 consists of 13 residues. Deletions cut 3 bases from V and 5 bases from J, with 8 bases between. Germline CDR1 is MRHNA and CDR2 is SNTAGT. In nucleotides, the CDR3 is TGTGCCAGCAGTGAGCGGGGGCACAATGAGCAGTTCTTC. This translates into CASSERGHNEQFF.

J is TRBJ1-6 and V is TRBV7-9, with D unclear. The germline V and J ends were trimmed by 3 bases and 11 bases, with 17 bases remaining between them. The CDR3 sequence is 15 residues long. Germline V gives CDR1 SEHNR, CDR2 FQNEAQ (reference sequence). Here the CDR3 DNA reads TGTGCCAGCAGCTTCGGAGGGCGCGGGTTGACACCCCTCCACTTT. Its translation is CASSFGGRGLTPLHF.

The chain employs TRBV4-1 and TRBJ2-4, with D hard to call. CDR1 and CDR2 from the germline V gene are MGHRA and YSYEKL. V lost 4 bases and J lost 0, with 19 bases in between. This CDR3 spans 18 amino acids. CDR3 in DNA: TGCGCCAGCAGCCTTAACCCCCCGGCGACCCTAGCCAAAAACATTCAGTACTTC. It encodes CASSLNPPATLAKNIQYF.

This clone was observed a few times. The rearrangement joins TRBV7-8 to TRBJ2-3; D unclear. The V end lost 2 bases, the J end lost 1 base, and 13 bases lay between the germline ends. The CDR3 is 16 residues long. Per germline, CDR1 SGHVS and CDR2 FQNEAQ. The CDR3 DNA reads as TGTGCCAGCAGCTTATTGGGCCGGGCCCGCACAGATACGCAGTATTTT. This sequence encodes CASSLLGRARTDTQYF.

For this clone: At the DNA level, this CDR3 is encoded by other sequences in the same sample as well. The J gene is TRBJ1-6, the V gene TRBV5-8, with D uncertain. This CDR3 has 13 residues. Germline V gene data show CDR1 as SGHTS and CDR2 as YDEGEE. The V gene lost 4 bases and the J gene lost 5 bases, with 7 bases spanning the gap. The CDR3 loop reads CASSPGDNSPLHF. CDR3 DNA sequence: TGTGCCAGCAGCCCTGGCGATAATTCACCCCTCCACTTT.